Shown below are 23 T cell receptor beta chains from a single sample sequenced in a study of CD8 T cells in Susac syndrome. Reverse transcription of about 0.45 to 1 ug RNA was carried out with random hexamers. TCRdb processed the immunoSEQ multiplex PCR reads anew with MiXCR; each CDR3 protein has one entry. The sample has 150,000 to 200,000 distinct CDR3 sequences, approximately 95% seen once. Sequencing input: CD8+ T cells from PBMCs. Receptors were obtained from a human donor with multiple sclerosis.

V and J are TRBV4-1 and TRBJ2-5; 8 nucleotides line up with TRBD2. Per the germline V gene, CDR1 is MGHRA and CDR2 is YSYEKL. This CDR3 spans 16 amino acids. J gave up 3 bases and V 5 bases, and 11 bases lay outside the gene matches. CDR3 bases: TGCGCCAGCAGCGACGGACTAGCAGTAGAGGAAGAGACCCAGTACTTC. Protein sequence: CASSDGLAVEEETQYF.

This chain joins TRBV20-1 and TRBJ1-1; D is ambiguous. The CDR3 is 12 amino acids. Trimming removed 0 bases from V and 4 bases from J, with 6 bases in between. Germline V CDR1 and CDR2: DFQATT, SNEGSKA (reference sequence). The CDR3 loop is CSARETGTEAFF. The CDR3 DNA sequence: TGCAGTGCTAGAGAGACGGGCACTGAAGCTTTCTTT.

The chain employs TRBV27 and TRBJ2-5; 9 bases line up with TRBD1. With 5 bases clipped from V and 3 bases from J, the junction kept 4 bases outside the gene matches. The CDR3 length is 14 residues. Germline V gene lookup returns CDR1 MNHEY and CDR2 SMNVEV (reference sequence). CDR3 amino acids: CASSPTGGEETQYF. The CDR3 DNA follows: TGTGCCAGCAGTCCGACAGGGGGGGAAGAGACCCAGTACTTC.

The chain links TRBV2 to TRBJ1-1; 8 bases line up with TRBD1. Germline V gene lookup returns CDR1 SNHLY and CDR2 FYNNEI. The CDR3 length is 12 residues. J gave up 4 bases and V 9 bases, and 4 bases lay outside the gene matches. CDR3 bases: TGTGCCAGGACTACAGGGGGCACTGAAGCTTTCTTT. The encoded protein is CARTTGGTEAFF.

The chain uses TRBV4-1 and TRBJ2-7; 9 bases fit TRBD1. CDR1 is MGHRA and CDR2 is YSYEKL in the germline V gene. V shed 4 bases and J 4 bases; nucleotides not matched to a gene: 5. The CDR3 length is 14 residues. The CDR3 protein is CASSLRDREYEQYF. CDR3 nucleotide sequence: TGCGCCAGCAGCCTTCGGGACAGGGAGTACGAGCAGTACTTC.

The chain combines TRBV12-3 or TRBV12-4 with TRBJ2-7; D remains unclear. The CDR3 contains 15 residues. The V end was cut by 2 bases, the J end by 7 bases, with 18 bases between. The CDR3 region is CASSLRGSTVLEQYF. CDR3 DNA sequence: TGTGCCAGCAGTTTACGTGGGTCCACAGTGCTTGAGCAGTACTTC.

CDR3 sequence reads: CASSGGNEQFF. In nucleotides, the CDR3 is TGTGCCAGCAGTGGCGGGAATGAGCAGTTCTTC. The gene calls are TRBV2 and TRBJ2-1, with D tentatively TRBD2 (5 bases). The V end was cut by 4 bases, the J end by 7 bases, with 5 bases between. CDR1 and CDR2 (germline): SNHLY, FYNNEI. The CDR3 is 11 amino acids.

This clonotype is a singleton in its sample. The chain carries TRBV14 and TRBJ1-2, with 8 positions matching TRBD1. Per the germline V gene, CDR1 is SGHDN and CDR2 is FVKESK. The junction had 2 bases not matched to a gene; V was cut back by 1 base and J by 7 bases. The length of the CDR3 is 13 residues. In DNA, the CDR3 is TGTGCCAGCAGCCAAGCAGGGGGCCTTGGCTACACCTTC. It specifies CASSQAGGLGYTF.

The rearrangement uses TRBV6-1 and TRBJ1-2; no clear D. V was cut by 3 bases and J by 8 bases, with 4 bases left in between. Germline CDR1 is MNHNS and CDR2 is SASEGT. The CDR3 is made up of 10 amino acids. CDR3 bases: TGTGCCAGCAGTGATGCCGGCTACACCTTC. Its protein is CASSDAGYTF.

This chain joins TRBV27 and TRBJ2-7, with D possibly matching TRBD2 (6 bases). The germline CDR1 and CDR2 sequences are MNHEY and SMNVEV (reference sequence). This CDR3 comprises 14 residues. The V gene lost 5 bases and the J gene lost 2 bases, with 13 bases spanning the gap. CDR3 nucleotide sequence: TGTGCCAGCAGTCAGACTAGTCGCGCCTACGAGCAGTACTTC. Protein sequence: CASSQTSRAYEQYF.

The chain couples TRBV14 to TRBJ2-1; TRBD1 agrees at 9 bases. The germline V gene has CDR1 SGHDN and CDR2 FVKESK. The CDR3 consists of 16 residues. V lost 5 bases and J lost 5; bases outside the gene matches: 10. CDR3 region: CASSLVGTGKDNEQFF. The CDR3 DNA reads TGTGCCAGCAGCTTAGTCGGGACAGGGAAAGACAATGAGCAGTTCTTC.

V usage is TRBV29-1 and J usage is TRBJ2-5; D might be TRBD1 (6 bases). V gave up 7 bases and J gave up 5 bases, with 17 bases separating them. Germline V gene lookup returns CDR1 SQVTM and CDR2 ANQGSEA. The CDR3 extends over 13 amino acids. This CDR3 reads CSAVTGLGETQYF. In nucleotides, the CDR3 is TGCAGCGCTGTGACAGGCTTGGGGGAGACCCAGTACTTC. Full variable domain (missing parts from reference TRBV29-1 and TRBJ2-5): SAVISQKPSRDICQRGTSLTIQCQVDSQVTMMFWYRQQPGQSLTLIATANQGSEATYESGFVIDKFPISRPNLTFSTLTVSNMSPEDSSIYLCSAVTGLGETQYFGPGTRLLVL.

The chain recombines TRBV6-5 with TRBJ1-3, with D unclear. Looked up from germline, CDR1 is MNHEY and CDR2 is SVGAGI. The CDR3 length is 14 residues. V was trimmed by 5 bases and J by 3 bases, leaving 11 bases between them. In DNA, the CDR3 is TGTGCCAGCAGTCTCATCCGATTTGGAAACACCATATATTTT. Translating gives CASSLIRFGNTIYF.

The gene calls are TRBV24-1 and TRBJ1-2; no clear D. The CDR3 length is 17 residues. Germline CDR1 is KGHDR and CDR2 is SFDVKD. V was pared by 4 bases and J by 4 bases, with 21 bases between. The chain's CDR3 is CATSDHAGLRVPYGYTF. For the CDR3, the DNA is TGTGCCACCAGTGACCACGCCGGGTTGCGGGTGCCCTATGGCTACACCTTC.

This chain uses TRBV4-1 with TRBJ2-3; no clear D. The CDR3 covers 15 residues. V lost 3 bases and J 4 bases, leaving 14 bases between the germline ends. CDR1 MGHRA and CDR2 YSYEKL come from the germline V gene. This CDR3 reads CASSQAPFAADTQYF. The CDR3 DNA follows: TGCGCCAGCAGCCAGGCCCCCTTTGCGGCAGATACGCAGTATTTT.

The chain couples TRBV29-1 to TRBJ1-1; D gene uncertain. The CDR3 runs to 10 residues. With 6 bases removed from V and 6 bases from J, the gap between germline ends came to 8 bases. Germline V CDR1 and CDR2: SQVTM, ANQGSEA. The chain's CDR3 is CSVAASEAFF. As DNA, the CDR3 is TGCAGCGTGGCAGCCTCTGAAGCTTTCTTT.

The chain uses TRBV29-1 and TRBJ2-4; D perhaps matches TRBD2 (6 bases). V gave up 4 bases and J gave up 5 bases, with 9 bases separating them. The germline CDR1 and CDR2 sequences are SQVTM and ANQGSEA. The CDR3 consists of 12 residues. DNA of the CDR3: TGCAGCGTTGTTTCGGGAGAAAACATTCAGTACTTC. Amino acid sequence: CSVVSGENIQYF.

The chain has TRBV6-5 and TRBJ2-7; 8 bases are a match to TRBD1. CDR1 is MNHEY and CDR2 is SVGAGI in the germline V gene. CDR3 length: 16 residues. V was clipped by 2 bases and J by 1 base; unmatched bases: 7. The CDR3 spells CASSYPGTGQSYEQYF. The CDR3 coding sequence is TGTGCCAGCAGTTACCCTGGGACAGGCCAATCCTACGAGCAGTACTTC.

CDR3 sequence (DNA): TGTGCCAGCAGCCCGCGGACAGGGTTAAGCTATGGCTACACCTTC. It specifies CASSPRTGLSYGYTF. The chain carries TRBV9 and TRBJ1-2, with 8 bases fitting TRBD1. Germline V lookup: CDR1 SGDLS, CDR2 YYNGEE. The CDR3 length is 15 residues. V lost 4 bases, J lost 4 bases, and 9 bases stayed unmatched.

The gene calls are TRBV25-1 and TRBJ2-5; TRBD1 agrees at 10 bases. From germline, CDR1 is MGHDK and CDR2 SYGVNS. The V gene end was trimmed by 1 base and the J gene end by 4 bases; junction bases not matched to a gene: 6. The CDR3 contains 16 residues. CDR3 residues: CASSEWGTGVSETQYF. CDR3 DNA: TGTGCCAGCAGTGAATGGGGGACAGGGGTATCAGAGACCCAGTACTTC.

The CDR3 sequence: CSVDPDGLHGYTF. As DNA, the CDR3 is TGCAGCGTTGACCCGGACGGACTCCATGGCTACACCTTC. The rearrangement joins TRBV29-1 to TRBJ1-2; D remains unclear. Germline CDR1 and CDR2: SQVTM and ANQGSEA. V was cut by 3 bases and J by 6 bases, with 14 bases left in between. CDR3 length: 13 amino acids.

A single count supports this clonotype. V usage is TRBV12-5 and J usage is TRBJ2-1; 8 nucleotides align to TRBD2. V shed 7 bases, J shed 3 bases, and the junction held 14 bases outside the gene matches. CDR1 and CDR2 (germline): LGHNT, FRNRAP. The CDR3 has 17 amino acids. In DNA, the CDR3 is TGTGCTAGTGAAACAAGTCAAGCGGGAGAGGACTACAATGAGCAGTTCTTC. This encodes CASETSQAGEDYNEQFF. The full variable domain, rest sourced from reference TRBV12-5 and TRBJ2-1, is DARVTQTPRHKVTEMGQEVTMRCQPILGHNTVFWYRQTMMQGLELLAYFRNRAPLDDSGMPKDRFSAEMPDATLATLKIQPSEPRDSAVYFCASETSQAGEDYNEQFFGPGTRLTVL.

V usage is TRBV5-8 and J usage is TRBJ2-7, with a possible D match to TRBD2 (6 bases). The V end lost 4 bases, the J end lost 5 bases, and 16 bases lay between the germline ends. CDR1 SGHTS and CDR2 YDEGEE come from the germline V gene. The CDR3 is 14 residues long. CDR3: CASSPSGRGHEQYF. In DNA form, the CDR3 reads TGTGCCAGCAGCCCGTCCGGGAGAGGCCACGAGCAGTACTTC.